The present T cell receptor (beta chain) was sequenced within a study of T cells in Graves' hyperthyroidism and ophthalmopathy. Diagnosis rested on symptoms, serum thyroxine and TRAb, thyroid ultrasound, and orbital computed tomography. The CDR3 contains 15 residues. Germline V gene data show CDR1 as SGHVS and CDR2 as FQNEAQ. Trimming removed 5 bases from V and 7 bases from J; junction bases left unmatched: 9. RNA transcripts served as the template for amplifying TCR beta CDR3 regions. The HTBI set primed first-round TCR CDR3 RT-PCR. TCRdb fed the multiplex PCR reads into MiXCR, producing one record per CDR3 protein. The repertoire holds about 500,000 distinct CDR3 sequences, with approximately 15% as singletons.

This TCR derives from a woman younger than 30 with Graves' hyperthyroidism. This chain links TRBV7-8 with TRBJ2-4, with TRBD2 identical over 9 bases. Sequenced input: blood. In nucleotides, the CDR3 is TGTGCCAGCAGCCATAGCGGGAGAATGGGGAACATTCAGTACTTC. Amino acid sequence: CASSHSGRMGNIQYF.